This T cell receptor (beta chain) was sequenced for a study of monozygotic twins with cystic fibrosis. Study results and caveats: Co-twins had the most similar V usage for 13 of 16 pairs, J for 8.

Comments on this clone: The antigen is unknown.

Data came from immunoSEQ multiplex PCR; TCRdb stores just in-frame clones and leaves some out. This table holds 22,000 or so clones, more than 75% found once. The germline CDR1 and CDR2 sequences are SGHRS and YFSETQ. V lost 1 base, J lost 8 bases, and 17 bases lay in between. The length of the CDR3 is 15 residues. This receptor was taken from a young woman with cystic fibrosis. The material sequenced was blood. The rearrangement joins TRBV5-1 to TRBJ2-3; weak D call: TRBD1 (5 bases). The CDR3 sequence is CASSLTGDDMGTQYF. As DNA, the CDR3 is TGCGCCAGCAGCTTGACAGGAGACGACATGGGTACGCAGTATTTT.